Below, one T cell receptor beta chain is given with its context. The antigen is undetermined. This entry belongs to a study of post-analysis software for immune sequencing data. Study results and caveats: Batch-matched samples strongly co-clustered by F measure. About 5 TRBV segments occurring more often in patients than controls included TRBV5-6, TRBV5-1 and TRBV20-1.

Unique molecular identifiers were carried by the TCR beta cDNA libraries. The yield from roughly 1 to 10 million T cells was roughly 500,000 cDNA molecules in total. Each CDR3 protein is one row after TCRdb ran MiXCR on the PCR reads. The data hold about 820,000 distinct CDR3 sequences, with roughly 50% observed a single time. The CDR3 has 15 amino acids. Trimming shortened V by 3 bases and J by 3 bases, and 17 bases separated the two germline ends. Per the germline V gene, CDR1 is DFQATT and CDR2 is SNEGSKA (reference sequence). The specimen was blood. V is TRBV20-1 and J is TRBJ2-5, with D perhaps matching TRBD2 (6 bases). This TCR was recovered from a girl under 18 with multiple sclerosis. The CDR3 loop reads CSASPAAGSKETQYF. The CDR3, as DNA: TGCAGTGCTAGCCCCGCAGCGGGCTCCAAAGAGACCCAGTACTTC.